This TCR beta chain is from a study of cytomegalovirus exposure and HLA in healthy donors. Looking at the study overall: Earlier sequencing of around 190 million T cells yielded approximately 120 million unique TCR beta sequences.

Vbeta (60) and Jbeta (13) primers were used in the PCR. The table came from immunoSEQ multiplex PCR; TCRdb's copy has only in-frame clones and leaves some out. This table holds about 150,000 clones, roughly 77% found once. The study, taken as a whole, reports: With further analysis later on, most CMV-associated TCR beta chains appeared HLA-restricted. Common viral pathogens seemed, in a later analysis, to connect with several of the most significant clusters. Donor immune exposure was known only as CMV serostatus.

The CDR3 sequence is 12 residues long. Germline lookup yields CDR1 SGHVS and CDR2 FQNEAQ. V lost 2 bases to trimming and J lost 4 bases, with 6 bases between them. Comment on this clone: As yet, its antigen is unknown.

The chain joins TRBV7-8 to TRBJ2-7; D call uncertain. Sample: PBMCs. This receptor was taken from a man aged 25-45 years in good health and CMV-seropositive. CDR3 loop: CASSLNWYEQYF. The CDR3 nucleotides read TGTGCCAGCAGCTTAAACTGGTACGAGCAGTACTTC. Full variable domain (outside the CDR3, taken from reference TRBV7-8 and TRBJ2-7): GAGVSQSPRYKVAKRGQDVALRCDPISGHVSLFWYQQALGQGPEFLTYFQNEAQLDKSGLPSDRFFAERPEGSVSTLKIQRTQQEDSAVYLCASSLNWYEQYFGPGTRLTVT.